This T cell receptor (beta chain) stems from a study of radiation and T cells in renal cell carcinoma (dated by TCRdb to 2019 to 2021). General notes on the study: A total of around 53 samples underwent TCR beta sequencing, made up of about 26 tumors and around 27 peripheral blood samples. In the approximately 53 samples combined, some 4,000,000 unique CDR3 nucleotide sequences were found, encoding about 2.7 million unique CDR3 amino acid sequences. The final blood draw was performed at 4 weeks after radiation, at the same time as nephrectomy. The study at large found these results: The single-armed trial design could not address effects of radiation dose or scheduling on the TCR repertoire. Because pretreatment tumor biopsies were not available, the study could not determine whether clonotypes were already present within the tumor at baseline. Blood repertoire dynamics were not followed beyond 4 weeks after treatment. Top tumor clonotypes rose in blood from baseline to 2 weeks post-radiation, then contracted by 4 weeks, suggesting transient expansion of tumor-resident clones.

Following the manufacturer's recommendations, the immunoSEQ kit was used to generate TCR beta libraries from genomic DNA. For library preparation, a first multiplex PCR was performed with proprietary primers, followed by a second PCR in which unique barcodes were added, and bead cleanups were performed after each round. A kit-provided positive control reaction and a negative control reaction were included in every sample batch. The final libraries were assessed on an Agilent 4200 TapeStation D1000 ScreenTape, pooled by volume, and quantified by qPCR. An Illumina NextSeq500 fitted with a MidOutput 150-cycle cartridge performed the sequencing, running 156 Read1 cycles and 15 Index1 cycles with the kit's custom primers. The pooled library was loaded at roughly 1 pM with an approximately 22% PhiX control spike-in. The authors processed their data as follows. Vendor-processed data were analyzed in R, with a clonotype defined as all T cells sharing the same CDR3 nucleotide sequence. In the clone abundance analyses, frequencies were normalized to the 10,000 most abundant clones in each sample. Public T cell clones, averaging fewer than five per sample, were removed before analysis. Tumor-enriched and baseline blood-enriched clonotypes were defined by at least a 32-fold difference in abundance between compartments. Clonotypes expanded or contracted between blood time points were identified with a beta-binomial differential abundance model. Similarity between tumor and blood repertoires was quantified using the Baroni-Urbani and Buser coefficient, and groups were compared with two-tailed Wilcoxon tests in R. Drawn from immuneACCESS, this table holds only the in-frame rearrangements with V and J called that TCRdb kept. Clones are partly lost; checked studies trace under half to an unresolved V gene and leave the rest unexplained. V and J calls and clone size are those listed in that table; D and trimming were worked out from the DNA. The sample yields 150,000 to 200,000 clones; about 85% were counted once. The ten largest account for 11% of the sample.

The cysteine opens and the phenylalanine closes a CDR3 of 16 amino acids. Only the CDR3 part of the read is kept: 48 bases, read in frame from the first base. V sheds 0 bases and J sheds 6 bases, leaving 17 bases between their ends. CDR1 and CDR2, looked up from the germline V gene, are MGHDK and SYGVNS. Concerning this clone: Its antigen is unknown. No base qualities exist here, and no much larger clone lies one base off it.

The time point tag for this specimen amounts to: blood 4 weeks post-SBRT, at nephrectomy. The treatment or condition label of this sample denotes: 15 Gy SBRT to primary tumor, nephrectomy 4 weeks later. The samples were obtained from a clinical trial, where primary renal cell carcinomas were treated with 15 Gy stereotactic body radiation therapy and then removed by nephrectomy 4 weeks afterward. Serial peripheral blood from radiation-treated patients was sampled at baseline, 2 weeks and 4 weeks after SBRT to track tumor-enriched clonotypes. All patients had renal cell carcinoma with clear cell pathology. The QIAamp DNA Blood Mini Kit (Qiagen) was used to prepare genomic DNA for TCR sequencing. Samples were included in the analyses only if all quality control checks were passed.

In this chain, TRBV25-1 is recombined with TRBJ1-1; the D gene is not confidently resolved. This sequence originates from a woman between 45 and 65 years old with renal cell carcinoma. Specimen: blood, collected from a patient whose treatment included radiotherapy and nephrectomy. For the CDR3, the sequence is CASSEYGRVGSAEAFF. The bases are TGTGCCAGCAGTGAATATGGGCGGGTAGGGAGCGCTGAAGCTTTCTTT.